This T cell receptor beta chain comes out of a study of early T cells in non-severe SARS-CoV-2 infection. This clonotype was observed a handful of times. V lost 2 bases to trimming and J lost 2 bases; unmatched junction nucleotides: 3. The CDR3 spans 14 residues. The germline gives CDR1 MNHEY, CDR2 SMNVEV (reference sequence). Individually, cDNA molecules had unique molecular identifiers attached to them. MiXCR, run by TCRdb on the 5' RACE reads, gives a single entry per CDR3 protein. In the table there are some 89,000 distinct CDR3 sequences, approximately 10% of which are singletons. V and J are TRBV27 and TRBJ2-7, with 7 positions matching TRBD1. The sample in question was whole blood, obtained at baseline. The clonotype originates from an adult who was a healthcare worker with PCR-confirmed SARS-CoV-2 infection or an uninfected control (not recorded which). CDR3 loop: CASSLHRGAYEQYF. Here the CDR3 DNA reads TGTGCCAGCAGTTTACACAGGGGAGCCTACGAGCAGTACTTC.